This T cell receptor (beta chain) was recorded in a study of blood T cell repertoires in COVID-19. Overall study context: The United States, Italy and Spain were the sources of the acute and convalescent COVID-19 samples. The cDNA or gDNA used as material had been derived from T cells, B-cell-depleted T cells, or PBMCs.

The protocol was immunoSEQ multiplex PCR, while the TCRdb copy is restricted to in-frame clones and leaves out a portion. Of around 150,000 clones listed, 65% to 85% are singletons. Trimming took 4 bases from V and 7 from J; bases not matched to a gene: 10. The CDR3 has 15 amino acids. Germline CDR1 reads SEHNR; CDR2 reads FQNEAQ (reference sequence). This clone was detected only a few times. This chain uses TRBV7-9 with TRBJ2-5; 9 bases agree with TRBD1. The clonotype comes from a woman over 75 with acute or convalescent COVID-19. The sample consisted of peripheral blood. In DNA form, the CDR3 reads TGTGCCAGCAGCTCCCTCGGGGGACAGGGAACGACCCAGTACTTC. This codes for CASSSLGGQGTTQYF.